This T cell receptor beta chain was sequenced during a study of control samples from healthy donors and cancer patients. Germline V gene sequence: CDR1 LNHNV, CDR2 YYDKDF (reference sequence). The CDR3 loop spans 16 amino acids. V lost 0 bases, J lost 2 bases, and 11 bases lay in between. TCRdb keeps only in-frame clones here, not all; method: immunoSEQ multiplex PCR. Of about 54,000 clones listed, 95% to 97% are singletons. The chain employs TRBV15 and TRBJ2-1, with D tentatively TRBD2 (5 bases). The sequence was obtained from a woman in her thirties in good health. Specimen: blood. The CDR3 coding sequence is TGTGCCACCAGCAGAGATATGGCGGAGGCCTACAATGAGCAGTTCTTC. Translating gives CATSRDMAEAYNEQFF.